This T cell receptor (beta chain) was retrieved from a study of regulatory dendritic cells for organ transplantation. On this clone: Its antigen is unidentified.

Broader study findings: Considerable individual heterogeneity was seen in alloreactive memory CD8+ T cells.

Allogeneic regulatory or mature dendritic cells were co-cultured for 5 days with CFSE-labeled sorted T cells at 1:10. CD4+ or CD8+ T cells were sorted as naive CD45RA+ or memory CD45RO+. Measured with immunoSEQ multiplex PCR; TCRdb has only the in-frame clones, and not every one. The sample lists about 20,000 clones; 70% to 90% were seen once. CDR3 length: 16 amino acids. Germline assignment: CDR1 SEHNR and CDR2 FQNEAQ (reference sequence). With 5 bases clipped from V and 2 bases from J, the junction kept 6 bases outside the gene matches. This clonotype originated in a human donor in good health. The chain combines TRBV7-9 with TRBJ1-4; 9 nucleotides agree with TRBD1. The source material was naive CD4+ T cells from blood cultured with regulatory dendritic cells. Documented subset: CD45RA+ naive T cells. The CDR3 DNA reads TGTGCCAGCAGCGAGCGGACAGGGGACACTAATGAAAAACTGTTTTTT. Translated: CASSERTGDTNEKLFF. Full variable domain (remainder filled in from reference TRBV7-9 and TRBJ1-4): DTGVSQNPRHKITKRGQNVTFRCDPISEHNRLYWYRQTLGQGPEFLTYFQNEAQLEKSRLLSDRFSAERPKGSFSTLEIQRTEQGDSAMYLCASSERTGDTNEKLFFGSGTQLSVL.